The following is a T cell receptor (beta chain) sequence with its context. This clone's antigen is unknown. No much larger clone is present one base from it, and per-base qualities are unavailable. The data originate from a study of blood T cell repertoires in COVID-19 (dated by TCRdb to the early 2020s). Regarding the complete study: Samples from collaborators originated in the United States, Italy and Spain and spanned both the acute and convalescent phases of COVID-19. Where available, HLA class I and class II types were taken from metadata supplied by the sample provider and were not determined by assay-based typing. The repertoires were released in a freely available public database intended as a resource for research on the immune response to SARS-CoV-2. Subjects who had been exposed to COVID-19, were actively infected with it, or had recovered from it provided the deeply sampled blood TCRbeta repertoires that made up the dataset. The material from the prospective study consisted of cDNA or gDNA derived from T cells, B-cell-depleted T cells, or PBMCs. A de-identified subject ID, COVID-19 status, age in years and sex were almost always included in the sample metadata. Samples were obtained from the ongoing ImmuneRACE study (first 160 participants) and from about 1,300 subjects provided by 6 global collaborators. Beyond this particular receptor, the publication reports: Clinical and demographic metadata were provided uncurated, with the amount varying by source and participant.

Collaborating institutions collected whole blood in K2EDTA tubes following their own protocols. For TCRbeta analysis, collaborators shipped samples in one of three forms: frozen whole blood, isolated PBMCs, or DNA extracted from either of those sample types. TCRbeta CDR3 regions were amplified from genomic DNA using the immunoSEQ Assay, a bias-controlled multiplex PCR. The authors processed their data as follows. Nucleated cell counts per sample were estimated from amplification of reference gene primers within the assay. To quantify the absolute abundance of each unique TCRbeta CDR3 rearrangement, sequence reads were collapsed and filtered. For each sample, productive Simpson clonality was calculated as the square root of Simpson's diversity index across productive rearrangements. The table was pulled from immuneACCESS by TCRdb, which kept in-frame rearrangements only. Such tables lose some clones; where checked, under half of the loss comes from unresolved V genes, and the rest has no known cause. The V and J calls and the clone size are those of that table, but D and trimming were determined from the DNA. The sample contains around 220,000 clones, roughly 80% of them found a single time. Together, the top ten hold 5.1% of the sample.

The sequencing sample was made of peripheral blood. This clonotype was obtained from a human donor in a cohort sampled during active COVID-19.

In nucleotide form, the sequence is TGTGCCAGCAGTTACGGGGGGAGACGGGCAGATACGCAGTATTTT. It translates to CASSYGGRRADTQYF. This chain is built from TRBV6-5 and TRBJ2-3, with TRBD2 as a weak D call on 6 bases. V is clipped by 2 bases and J by 4 bases, and the sequence between their germline boundaries is 13 bases long. Including the terminal cysteine and phenylalanine, the CDR3 comprises 15 residues. Here the CDR3 DNA is all that survives: 45 bases in frame from base 1. The CDR1 and CDR2 encoded by the germline V gene are MNHEY and SVGAGI.